The 10 T cell receptor beta chains below were found in one sample sequenced in a study of cytomegalovirus exposure and HLA in healthy donors. 13 Jbeta primers and 60 Vbeta primers were used for the PCR. Clones were sequenced by immunoSEQ multiplex PCR, and TCRdb holds only the in-frame ones, with some missing. The table has around 180,000 clones, 80% to 85% seen once. The sample comprised PBMCs. Receptor source: a woman in her forties in good health and CMV-seronegative.

V gene TRBV7-2 combines with J gene TRBJ2-1; D ambiguous. The V end lost 3 bases, the J end lost 9 bases, and 9 bases lay between the germline ends. Germline V gene data show CDR1 as SGHTA and CDR2 as FQGNSA. There are 12 residues in the CDR3. The chain's CDR3 is CASSFPTGEQFF. For the CDR3, the DNA is TGTGCCAGCAGCTTCCCCACCGGTGAGCAGTTCTTC.

The rearrangement links TRBV30 to TRBJ2-6, with D maybe TRBD2 (5 bases). CDR1 and CDR2 from the germline V gene are GTSNPN and SVGIG (reference sequence). The CDR3 length is 17 residues. Between the trimmed V and J ends, which lost 4 bases and 0 bases, there was a span of 16 bases. DNA of the CDR3: TGTGCCTGGACCTACGGGAAAACCCTCTCTGGGGCCAACGTCCTGACTTTC. This sequence encodes CAWTYGKTLSGANVLTF.

The chain combines TRBV6-6 with TRBJ1-1; 8 bases are shared with TRBD1. From germline, CDR1 is MNHNY and CDR2 SVGAGI (reference sequence). The CDR3 is 13 amino acids. The ends lost 6 bases at V and 4 bases at J; junction bases unmatched: 4. DNA for the CDR3: TGTGCCAGCAGATTCGACAGGGGCACTGAAGCTTTCTTT. Amino acids: CASRFDRGTEAFF.

The chain combines TRBV5-1 with TRBJ2-1; weak D call: TRBD2 (5 bases). Trimming took off 0 bases at V and 5 bases at J, with 15 bases between the two ends. Germline V CDR1 and CDR2: SGHRS, YFSETQ. The CDR3 is made up of 16 amino acids. The CDR3: CASSLGLASLDNEQFF. The CDR3 bases are TGCGCCAGCAGCTTGGGGCTAGCATCACTCGACAATGAGCAGTTCTTC.

CDR3 coding DNA: TGTGCCAGCAATCTAGGGACAGGCATGCGAGACGAGCAGTACGTC. It codes for CASNLGTGMRDEQYV. The chain links TRBV6-1 to TRBJ2-7, with 8 bases identical to TRBD1. V lost 7 bases and J lost 5; bases outside the gene matches: 13. This CDR3 contains 15 residues. From germline, CDR1 is MNHNS and CDR2 SASEGT.

The chain is built from TRBV18 and TRBJ2-2; 11 nucleotides agree with TRBD2. The CDR3 is 17 residues long. Germline CDR1 reads KGHSH; CDR2 reads LQKENI. Losses at the gene ends were 3 bases for V and 4 bases for J; bases not matched to a gene: 7. The DNA for the CDR3 is TGTGCCAGCTCACCCAACATAGCGGGAGGGATCACCGGGGAGCTGTTTTTT. Amino acid sequence: CASSPNIAGGITGELFF.

This clone was detected once. The chain has TRBV10-3 and TRBJ2-6, with TRBD2 identical over 15 bases. CDR1 is ENHRY, CDR2 SYGVKD, per germline. Trimming cost V 9 bases and J 4 bases; bases outside gene matches: 7. This CDR3 has 17 residues. For the CDR3, the DNA is TGTGCCATAGGACTAGCGGGAGGGAGTGCAGGGGCCAACGTCCTGACTTTC. Translated, it gives CAIGLAGGSAGANVLTF.

This clone was observed once. The chain is built from TRBV5-4 and TRBJ2-3, with TRBD2 matching over 14 bases. Germline CDR1 is SGHNT and CDR2 is YYREEE (reference sequence). V shed 4 bases, J shed 1 base, and the junction held 11 bases outside the gene matches. This CDR3 comprises 19 residues. CDR3 DNA: TGTGCCAGCAGCCCCCAGGGACTAGCGGGAGTTCGAGGCACAGATACGCAGTATTTT. This translates into CASSPQGLAGVRGTDTQYF. Full variable domain (outside the CDR3, taken from reference TRBV5-4 and TRBJ2-3): ETGVTQSPTHLIKTRGQQVTLRCSSQSGHNTVSWYQQALGQGPQFIFQYYREEENGRGNFPPRFSGLQFPNYSSELNVNALELDDSALYLCASSPQGLAGVRGTDTQYFGPGTRLTVL.

The rearrangement uses TRBV7-2 and TRBJ1-4, with TRBD1 as a possible D gene (6 bases). Germline V gene data show CDR1 as SGHTA and CDR2 as FQGNSA. V lost 5 bases and J lost 10, with 20 bases in between. The CDR3 has 15 amino acids. The CDR3 DNA reads TGTGCCAGCAGCCTGATTTCAGGGGCAGTTGGAAAACTGTTTTTT. Translated, it gives CASSLISGAVGKLFF. The full variable domain, with the rest looked up from reference TRBV7-2 and TRBJ1-4, is GAGVSQSPSNKVTEKGKDVELRCDPISGHTALYWYRQSLGQGLEFLIYFQGNSAPDKSGLPSDRFSAERTGGSVSTLTIQRTQQEDSAVYLCASSLISGAVGKLFFGSGTQLSVL.

The chain carries TRBV5-4 and TRBJ1-5, with a tentative D call TRBD1 (6 bases). Germline CDR1 SGHNT, CDR2 YYREEE (reference sequence). The CDR3 runs to 13 residues. Deletions cut 6 bases from V and 7 bases from J, with 14 bases between. The CDR3 DNA follows: TGTGCCAGCATGGCACAGGGATTACAGCCCCAGCATTTT. It encodes CASMAQGLQPQHF.